These 17 T cell receptor beta chains were all obtained from the same sample, sequenced in a study of T cell changes during pregnancy in multiple sclerosis. TCRdb keeps only in-frame clones here, not all; method: immunoSEQ multiplex PCR. The sample lists some 50,000 clones, 75% to 90% occurring once. Sequencing was performed on peripheral blood, taken in the first trimester of pregnancy. The receptor source for this set is a female donor in good health, enrolled as a control in a pregnancy study.

The genes are TRBV2 and TRBJ2-2, with D perhaps TRBD2 (6 bases). The CDR3 totals 15 residues. Trimming stripped 6 bases from V and 1 base from J, with 12 bases between. Germline lookup yields CDR1 SNHLY and CDR2 FYNNEI. Here the CDR3 reads CASRAGTLNTGELFF. Here the CDR3 DNA reads TGTGCCAGCAGGGCCGGGACTCTGAACACCGGGGAGCTGTTTTTT.

This clone was found once. This rearrangement joins TRBV5-1 to TRBJ1-4, with TRBD1 as a possible D gene (5 bases). Trimming pared 3 bases from V and 4 bases from J, leaving 10 bases between. CDR3 size: 14 residues. Germline CDR1 and CDR2: SGHRS and YFSETQ. The CDR3 region is CASSSGYINEKLFF. The CDR3 DNA follows: TGCGCCAGCAGCTCAGGGTACATTAATGAAAAACTGTTTTTT. The variable domain in full, completed from reference TRBV5-1 and TRBJ1-4, reads KAGVTQTPRYLIKTRGQQVTLSCSPISGHRSVSWYQQTPGQGLQFLFEYFSETQRNKGNFPGRFSGRQFSNSRSEMNVSTLELGDSALYLCASSSGYINEKLFFGSGTQLSVL.

This clone was picked up one time. The J gene is TRBJ1-5, the V gene TRBV19, with 10 positions matching TRBD1. V lost 4 bases and J lost 4; bases outside the gene matches: 7. This CDR3 has 16 residues. Germline CDR1 reads LNHDA; CDR2 reads SQIVND (reference sequence). The CDR3 DNA sequence: TGTGCCAGTAGTAACCCCGGGACAGGGGTTAATCAGCCCCAGCATTTT. As protein: CASSNPGTGVNQPQHF.

The chain is built from TRBV5-5 and TRBJ1-4; no firm D call. The germline CDR1 and CDR2 sequences are SGHKS and YYEKEE (reference sequence). V lost 7 bases, J lost 4 bases, and 11 bases lay in between. This CDR3 is 13 amino acids long. For the CDR3, the DNA is TGTGCCAGCGCGGGCTGGGGTAATGAAAAACTGTTTTTT. This encodes CASAGWGNEKLFF.

The genes are TRBV6-1 and TRBJ1-6; weak D call: TRBD1 (5 bases). V was pared by 2 bases and J by 5 bases, with 7 bases between. Germline-derived CDR1 and CDR2 are MNHNS and SASEGT. This CDR3 spans 14 amino acids. In nucleotides, the CDR3 is TGTGCCAGCAGTGAACGGGGGGATAATTCACCCCTCCACTTT. This translates into CASSERGDNSPLHF.

The gene calls are TRBV19 and TRBJ2-3, with 16 bases fitting TRBD2. The germline CDR1 and CDR2 sequences are LNHDA and SQIVND (reference sequence). CDR3 size: 15 residues. V lost 8 bases, J lost 5 bases, and 4 bases stayed unmatched. The CDR3 nucleotides are TGTGCCAGTGGGACTAGCGGGAGGGTAGGAGATACGCAGTATTTT. Encoded protein: CASGTSGRVGDTQYF.

This chain connects TRBV10-2 to TRBJ2-1, with D maybe TRBD1 (5 bases). Trimming left V 2 bases short and J 14 bases short, with 10 bases between. Germline lookup yields CDR1 WSHSY and CDR2 SAAADI. The CDR3 contains 11 residues. CDR3 nucleotides: TGCGCCAGCAGTGAGGGTTCAGGGAAGTTCTTC. This sequence encodes CASSEGSGKFF.

CDR3 region: CASSFGAGGGPDTQYF. The CDR3 coding sequence is TGTGCCAGCAGTTTCGGAGCGGGAGGGGGCCCAGATACGCAGTATTTT. The chain carries TRBV27 and TRBJ2-3; 10 bases are shared with TRBD2. Germline lookup yields CDR1 MNHEY and CDR2 SMNVEV (reference sequence). The CDR3 runs 16 residues. V was clipped by 3 bases and J by 4 bases; unmatched bases: 7.

The chain recombines TRBV12-2 with TRBJ2-1; the table names TRBD2, a call not compared with the DNA. TRBV12-2 is classified as a pseudogene. This CDR3 region has 18 residues. The chain's CDR3 is CASRPEAPLAGSYNKQFF. As DNA, the CDR3 is TGTGCAAGTCGCCCCGAGGCCCCATTAGCGGGCTCCTACAATAAGCAGTTCTTC.

The chain uses TRBV13 and TRBJ1-1; possible D gene TRBD1, 6 bases. Germline-derived CDR1 and CDR2 are PRHDT and FYEKMQ (reference sequence). The CDR3 contains 14 residues. The germline V and J ends were trimmed by 5 bases and 5 bases, with 15 bases remaining between them. For the CDR3, the DNA is TGTGCCAGCAGCCGTTCTCTTAGGGGGACTGAAGCTTTCTTT. Translated, it gives CASSRSLRGTEAFF.

This sequence joins TRBV4-3 and TRBJ2-7; 10 bases map to TRBD2. The V and J ends lost 0 bases and 7 bases, in that order; junction bases with no gene match: 15. The CDR3 totals 18 residues. From germline, CDR1 is LGHNA and CDR2 YSLEER. Here the CDR3 reads CASSQDPSTSGLEREQYF. The CDR3 DNA reads TGCGCCAGCAGCCAAGACCCCTCGACTAGCGGGTTGGAAAGGGAGCAGTACTTC.

The chain is built from TRBV7-6 and TRBJ2-3; 11 nucleotides line up with TRBD2. J gave up 2 bases and V 4 bases, and 11 bases lay outside the gene matches. Germline V gives CDR1 SGHVS, CDR2 FNYEAQ. CDR3 length: 18 amino acids. CDR3 bases: TGTGCCAGCAGCTGGCCTAGCGGGAGGCGGGGGAACACAGATACGCAGTATTTT. This translates into CASSWPSGRRGNTDTQYF.

This clone was recorded only once. V is TRBV28 and J is TRBJ2-7, with 10 bases that match TRBD2. J lost 4 bases, V lost 6 bases, and 6 bases had no gene match. The germline V gene encodes CDR1 MDHEN and CDR2 SYDVKM. The CDR3 consists of 14 residues. CDR3 in DNA: TGTGCCAGCAGCACCTCTAGCGGGAGTTACGAGCAGTACTTC. This sequence encodes CASSTSSGSYEQYF.

The chain links TRBV2 to TRBJ2-3; no reliable D call. Trimming shortened V by 5 bases and J by 0 bases, and 9 bases separated the two germline ends. Germline values: CDR1 SNHLY, CDR2 FYNNEI. The CDR3 totals 14 residues. CDR3 loop: CASSLLTSTDTQYF. CDR3 sequence (DNA): TGTGCCAGCAGTCTGCTCACTAGCACAGATACGCAGTATTTT.

The CDR3 sequence is CAWRRGRGYTDTQYF. In DNA, the CDR3 is TGTGCCTGGAGGCGGGGGCGGGGGTATACAGATACGCAGTATTTT. V gene TRBV30 combines with J gene TRBJ2-3, with a possible D match to TRBD2 (7 bases). V dropped 3 bases and J dropped 3 bases, with 16 bases sitting between them. Germline V gene data show CDR1 as GTSNPN and CDR2 as SVGIG (reference sequence). The CDR3 totals 15 residues.

The rearrangement uses TRBV12-5 and TRBJ2-6, with D possibly matching TRBD2 (6 bases). Germline CDR1 and CDR2: LGHNT and FRNRAP. The V end was cut by 6 bases, the J end by 1 base, with 16 bases between. The CDR3 loop spans 17 amino acids. CDR3 sequence (DNA): TGTGCTAGTGGGCGAGGACAAGGGAGGTCTGGGGCCAACGTCCTGACTTTC. Amino acid sequence: CASGRGQGRSGANVLTF.

The rearrangement joins TRBV5-1 to TRBJ2-1; D remains ambiguous. V shed 0 bases and J shed 0 bases, with 7 bases lying between them. Germline V gene data show CDR1 as SGHRS and CDR2 as YFSETQ. The CDR3 totals 15 residues. This CDR3 reads CASSLDNISYNEQFF. The CDR3 region has the DNA TGCGCCAGCAGCTTGGACAACATCTCCTACAATGAGCAGTTCTTC. Full variable domain (missing parts from reference TRBV5-1 and TRBJ2-1): KAGVTQTPRYLIKTRGQQVTLSCSPISGHRSVSWYQQTPGQGLQFLFEYFSETQRNKGNFPGRFSGRQFSNSRSEMNVSTLELGDSALYLCASSLDNISYNEQFFGPGTRLTVL.